This T cell receptor beta chain appears in the sequencing data of a study of OX40 agonist ivuxolimab in advanced cancers. Across the whole study: A male proportion of 82.7% was recorded, with mean age about 60 years and range roughly 23 to 79.

Sequencing was performed with immunoSEQ multiplex PCR; in TCRdb, only in-frame clones are kept and a portion is missing. The sample holds 70,000 to 85,000 clones, more than 90% seen once. Systemic immunosuppression or a history of autoimmune disease excluded patients. Germline V gene data show CDR1 as SGDLS and CDR2 as YYNGEE. This CDR3 has 15 residues. With V trimmed by 0 bases and J by 5 bases, 3 bases remained unmatched. The study's findings and limits: The CD4+ and CD8+ T cells in the blood had expanded clonally by week 6 at 0.1 to 3.0 mg/kg.

Details on this clone: Its antigen is currently unknown.

This chain links TRBV9 with TRBJ2-2; 8 bases match TRBD2. The sequence was collected from an adult with an advanced solid tumor such as melanoma, head and neck, liver or kidney cancer. The input for sequencing was CD4+ or CD8+ T cells sorted from blood, taken in a trial of the OX40 agonist ivuxolimab. The CDR3 here is CASSVDGRVTGELFF. In DNA, the CDR3 is TGTGCCAGCAGCGTAGACGGGAGGGTGACCGGGGAGCTGTTTTTT. Filled out from reference TRBV9 and TRBJ2-2, the complete variable domain reads DSGVTQTPKHLITATGQRVTLRCSPRSGDLSVYWYQQSLDQGLQFLIQYYNGEERAKGNILERFSAQQFPDLHSELNLSSLELGDSALYFCASSVDGRVTGELFFGEGSRLTVL.